The T cell receptor (beta chain) described here comes from a study of T cell responses to AZD1222 COVID-19 vaccine. With 4 bases clipped from V and 6 bases from J, the junction kept 0 bases outside the gene matches. Germline values: CDR1 SQVTM, CDR2 ANQGSEA. The CDR3 runs 12 residues. Findings and caveats of the study: Rises in breadth and depth of Spike-specific TCRs came after two AZD1222 doses. Mapped onto spike, vaccine-associated CD4 TCRs spanned it and were dominant at 160-218 and 743-854. Nearly half of unique spike-specific TCRs reportedly avoided B.1.351 and B.1.1.7 mutated regions. Clonal diversity may have been underestimated in mostly white British donors.

The table lists this clone with a count of one. The target antigen is unknown. The table came from immunoSEQ multiplex PCR; TCRdb's copy has only in-frame clones and leaves some out. The sample carries roughly 120,000 clones, roughly 92% recorded once. This sequence joins TRBV29-1 and TRBJ2-2; TRBD2 agrees at 9 bases. The sequenced sample was peripheral blood, obtained 28 days after the second AZD1222 dose. The receptor was isolated from an adult who received the AZD1222 COVID-19 vaccine. CDR3 loop: CSVGGGAGELFF. Here the CDR3 DNA reads TGCAGCGTTGGCGGGGGGGCCGGGGAGCTGTTTTTT.